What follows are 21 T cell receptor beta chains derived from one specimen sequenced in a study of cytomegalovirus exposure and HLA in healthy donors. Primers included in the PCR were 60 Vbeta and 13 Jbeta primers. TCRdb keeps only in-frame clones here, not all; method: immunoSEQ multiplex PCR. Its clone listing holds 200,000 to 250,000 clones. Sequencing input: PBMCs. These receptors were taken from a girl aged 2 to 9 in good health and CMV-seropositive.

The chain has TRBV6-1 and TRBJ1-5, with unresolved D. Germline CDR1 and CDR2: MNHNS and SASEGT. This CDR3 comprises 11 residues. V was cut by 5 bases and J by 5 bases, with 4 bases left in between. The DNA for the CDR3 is TGTGCCAGCAGTACACATCAGCCCCAGCATTTT. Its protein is CASSTHQPQHF.

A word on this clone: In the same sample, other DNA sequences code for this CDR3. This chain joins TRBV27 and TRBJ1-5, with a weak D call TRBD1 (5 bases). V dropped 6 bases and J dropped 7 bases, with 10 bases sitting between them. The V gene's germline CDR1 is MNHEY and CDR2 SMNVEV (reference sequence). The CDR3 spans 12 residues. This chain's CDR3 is CASRQGGQPQHF. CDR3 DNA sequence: TGTGCCAGCAGGCAGGGTGGGCAGCCCCAGCATTTT.

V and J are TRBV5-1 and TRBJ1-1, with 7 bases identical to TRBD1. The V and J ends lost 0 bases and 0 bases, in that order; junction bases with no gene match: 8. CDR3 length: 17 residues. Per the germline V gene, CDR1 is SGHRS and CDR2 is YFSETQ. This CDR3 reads CASSLAGQRVVNTEAFF. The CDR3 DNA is TGCGCCAGCAGCTTGGCGGGACAGAGAGTCGTGAACACTGAAGCTTTCTTT.

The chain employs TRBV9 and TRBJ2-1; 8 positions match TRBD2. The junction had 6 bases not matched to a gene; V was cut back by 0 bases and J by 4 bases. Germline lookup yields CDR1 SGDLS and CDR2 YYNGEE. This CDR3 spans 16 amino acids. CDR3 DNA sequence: TGTGCCAGCAGCGTAGGGACTAGCATCGGTTACAATGAGCAGTTCTTC. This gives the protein CASSVGTSIGYNEQFF.

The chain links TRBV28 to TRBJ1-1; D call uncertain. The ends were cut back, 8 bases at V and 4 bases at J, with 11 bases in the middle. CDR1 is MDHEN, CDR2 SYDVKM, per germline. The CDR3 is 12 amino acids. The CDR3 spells CASCSGLTEAFF. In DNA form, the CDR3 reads TGTGCCAGCTGTTCAGGACTCACTGAAGCTTTCTTT.

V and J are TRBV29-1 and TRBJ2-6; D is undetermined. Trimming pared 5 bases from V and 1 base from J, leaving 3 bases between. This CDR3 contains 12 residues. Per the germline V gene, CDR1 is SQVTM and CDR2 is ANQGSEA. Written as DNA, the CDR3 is TGCAGCGTTCAGTCTGGGGCCAACGTCCTGACTTTC. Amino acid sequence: CSVQSGANVLTF.

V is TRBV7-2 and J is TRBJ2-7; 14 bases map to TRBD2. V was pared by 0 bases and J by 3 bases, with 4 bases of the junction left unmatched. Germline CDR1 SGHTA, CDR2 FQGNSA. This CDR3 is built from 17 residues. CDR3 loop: CASSLAGLAGENYEQYF. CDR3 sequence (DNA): TGTGCCAGCAGCTTAGCGGGACTAGCGGGAGAAAACTACGAGCAGTACTTC.

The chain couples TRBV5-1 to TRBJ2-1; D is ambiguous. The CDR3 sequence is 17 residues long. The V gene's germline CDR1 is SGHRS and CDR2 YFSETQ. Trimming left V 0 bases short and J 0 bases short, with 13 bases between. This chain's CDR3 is CASSLARGASSYNEQFF. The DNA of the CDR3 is TGCGCCAGCAGCTTGGCCCGCGGCGCCAGCTCCTACAATGAGCAGTTCTTC.

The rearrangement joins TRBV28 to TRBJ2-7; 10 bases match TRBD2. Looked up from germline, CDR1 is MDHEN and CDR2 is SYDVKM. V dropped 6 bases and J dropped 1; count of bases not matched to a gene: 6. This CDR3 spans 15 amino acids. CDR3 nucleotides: TGTGCCAGCAGCGCTGGGACTAGCGCTTCCTACGAGCAGTACTTC. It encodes CASSAGTSASYEQYF.

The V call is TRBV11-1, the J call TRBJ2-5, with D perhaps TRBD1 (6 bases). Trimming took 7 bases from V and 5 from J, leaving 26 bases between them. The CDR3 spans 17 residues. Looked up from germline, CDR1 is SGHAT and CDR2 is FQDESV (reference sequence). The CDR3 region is CASNNLRDTLPGETQYF. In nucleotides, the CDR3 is TGTGCCAGCAACAATCTCCGGGACACCCTCCCCGGGGAGACCCAGTACTTC.

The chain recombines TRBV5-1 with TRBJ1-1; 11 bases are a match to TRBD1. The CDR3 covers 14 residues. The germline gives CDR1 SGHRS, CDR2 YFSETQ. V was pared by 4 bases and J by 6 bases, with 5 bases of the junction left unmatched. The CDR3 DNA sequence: TGCGCCAGCAGCCCCGGGACAGGGGGGTCTGAAGCTTTCTTT. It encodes CASSPGTGGSEAFF.

The CDR3 nucleotides are TGTGCCAGCAGTTTCCGTCTCCGTAGCGGGGCTACCTACGAGCAGTACTTC. It translates to CASSFRLRSGATYEQYF. J is TRBJ2-7 and V is TRBV28; TRBD2 agrees at 8 bases. The CDR3 length is 17 residues. Germline lookup yields CDR1 MDHEN and CDR2 SYDVKM. The V segment lost 3 bases and the J segment 2 bases; nucleotides outside the gene matches: 12.

CDR3 region: CASSYEGSGNTIYF. CDR3 DNA sequence: TGTGCCAGCAGTTACGAGGGCTCTGGAAACACCATATATTTT. This chain joins TRBV6-5 and TRBJ1-3; no clear D gene. Germline V lookup: CDR1 MNHEY, CDR2 SVGAGI. The CDR3 totals 14 residues. Trimming pared 2 bases from V and 0 bases from J, leaving 5 bases between.

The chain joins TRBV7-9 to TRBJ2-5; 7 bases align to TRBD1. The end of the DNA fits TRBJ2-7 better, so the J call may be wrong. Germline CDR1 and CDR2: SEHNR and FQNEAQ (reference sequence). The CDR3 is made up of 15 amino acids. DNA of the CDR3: TGTGCCAGCAGCTTAGGACAGGGTTCCTCCTACGAGCAGTACTTC. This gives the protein CASSLGQGSSYEQYF.

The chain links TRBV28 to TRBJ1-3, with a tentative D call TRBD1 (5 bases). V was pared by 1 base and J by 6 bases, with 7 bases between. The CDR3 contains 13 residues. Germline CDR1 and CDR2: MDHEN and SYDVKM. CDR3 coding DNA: TGTGCCAGCAGTTTATCAGGGTTAAACACCATATATTTT. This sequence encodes CASSLSGLNTIYF.

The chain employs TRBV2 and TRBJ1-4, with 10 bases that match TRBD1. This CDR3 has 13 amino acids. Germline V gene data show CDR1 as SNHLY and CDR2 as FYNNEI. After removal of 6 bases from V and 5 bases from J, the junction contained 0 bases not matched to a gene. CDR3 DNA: TGTGCCAGCAGGGACAGGGGGAATGAAAAACTGTTTTTT. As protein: CASRDRGNEKLFF.

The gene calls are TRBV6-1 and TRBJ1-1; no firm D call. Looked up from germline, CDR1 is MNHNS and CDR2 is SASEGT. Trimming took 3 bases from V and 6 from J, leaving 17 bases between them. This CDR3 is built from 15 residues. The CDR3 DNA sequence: TGTGCCAGCAGTGACCGGACTGTTGGAGTCGCTGAAGCTTTCTTT. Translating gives CASSDRTVGVAEAFF.

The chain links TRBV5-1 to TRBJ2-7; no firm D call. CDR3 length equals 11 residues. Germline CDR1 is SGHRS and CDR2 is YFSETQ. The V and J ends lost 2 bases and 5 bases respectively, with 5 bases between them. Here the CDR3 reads CASSFLNEQYF. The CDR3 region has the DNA TGCGCCAGCAGCTTTTTAAACGAGCAGTACTTC.

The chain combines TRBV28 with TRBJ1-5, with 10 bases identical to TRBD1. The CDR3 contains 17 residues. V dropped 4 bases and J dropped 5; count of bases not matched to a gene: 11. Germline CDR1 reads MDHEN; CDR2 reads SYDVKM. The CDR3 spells CASSSLETGGYYQPQHF. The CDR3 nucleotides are TGTGCCAGCAGTTCACTCGAGACAGGGGGCTATTATCAGCCCCAGCATTTT.

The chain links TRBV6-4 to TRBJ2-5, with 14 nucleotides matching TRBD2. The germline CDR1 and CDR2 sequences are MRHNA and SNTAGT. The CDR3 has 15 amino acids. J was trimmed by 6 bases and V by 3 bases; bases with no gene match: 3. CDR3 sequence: CASSETSGRAKTQYF. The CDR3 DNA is TGTGCCAGCAGTGAGACTAGCGGGAGGGCAAAGACCCAGTACTTC.

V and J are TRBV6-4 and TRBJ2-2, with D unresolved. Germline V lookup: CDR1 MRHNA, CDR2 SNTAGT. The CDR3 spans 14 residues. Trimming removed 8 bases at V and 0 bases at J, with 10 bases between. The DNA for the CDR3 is TGTGCCAGCCCCGGTGAGCCGAACACCGGGGAGCTGTTTTTT. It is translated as CASPGEPNTGELFF.